A selection of T cell receptor beta chains follows, all from one sample in a study of control samples from healthy donors and cancer patients. Profiling relied on immunoSEQ multiplex PCR, and the TCRdb table lists in-frame clones only, not all of them. The profile shows about 59,000 clones, more than 85% of them singletons. Sequences were obtained from PBMCs. These receptor sequences come from a middle-aged man with colorectal cancer. CDR3s include the opening cysteine and the closing phenylalanine or tryptophan. Fields, in order: CDR3 length, D gene, V gene, J gene, clone size, CDR3 DNA, CDR3 protein. The D gene is left open where the match is weak. A row's size may be missing; if present it is once, few, many or a size class.

CDR3 length: 15
D gene: TRBD1
V gene: TRBV7-3
J gene: TRBJ1-6
clone size: once
CDR3 DNA: TGTGCCAGCAGCTTAAGACAGGGGTATAATTCACCCCTCCACTTT
CDR3 protein: CASSLRQGYNSPLHF

CDR3 length: 13
D gene: .
V gene: TRBV29-1
J gene: TRBJ1-2
clone size: .
CDR3 DNA: TGCAGCGTTGAGGGACGGACTAACTATGGCTACACCTTC
CDR3 protein: CSVEGRTNYGYTF

CDR3 length: 12
D gene: .
V gene: TRBV3-1/TRBV3-2
J gene: TRBJ2-7
clone size: .
CDR3 DNA: TGTGCCAGCAGCCACTTCCCGGGGGAGCAGTACTTC
CDR3 protein: CASSHFPGEQYF

CDR3 length: 15
D gene: TRBD1
V gene: TRBV19
J gene: TRBJ2-7
clone size: .
CDR3 DNA: TGTGCCAGTAGCGGGACAGGGTTCTTGTCCTACGAGCAGTACTTC
CDR3 protein: CASSGTGFLSYEQYF

CDR3 length: 13
D gene: .
V gene: TRBV6-5
J gene: TRBJ1-2
clone size: .
CDR3 DNA: TGTGCCAGCGGGCAGGGGTCTCGCTATGGCTACACCTTC
CDR3 protein: CASGQGSRYGYTF

CDR3 length: 12
D gene: .
V gene: TRBV6-2/TRBV6-3
J gene: TRBJ1-1
clone size: .
CDR3 DNA: TGTGCCAGCAGTTACTCCGGATGGGAAGCTTTCTTT
CDR3 protein: CASSYSGWEAFF

CDR3 length: 15
D gene: TRBD2
V gene: TRBV7-2
J gene: TRBJ2-5
clone size: .
CDR3 DNA: TGTGCCAGCAGCTTCCAGACGGGGGGACGGGAGACCCAGTACTTC
CDR3 protein: CASSFQTGGRETQYF

CDR3 length: 15
D gene: .
V gene: TRBV19
J gene: TRBJ2-5
clone size: .
CDR3 DNA: TGTGCCAGTACCCTGGGGGGAAAGGAGTCAGAGACCCAGTACTTC
CDR3 protein: CASTLGGKESETQYF

CDR3 length: 13
D gene: .
V gene: TRBV7-6
J gene: TRBJ1-2
clone size: .
CDR3 DNA: TGTGCCAGCAGCTTACAGGGACCTTATGGCTACACCTTC
CDR3 protein: CASSLQGPYGYTF

CDR3 length: 14
D gene: TRBD1
V gene: TRBV6-5
J gene: TRBJ1-6
clone size: .
CDR3 DNA: TGTGCCAGCAGTCTGACAGGGGATAATTCACCCCTCCACTTT
CDR3 protein: CASSLTGDNSPLHF

CDR3 length: 13
D gene: TRBD1
V gene: TRBV12-3/TRBV12-4
J gene: TRBJ1-2
clone size: .
CDR3 DNA: TGTGCCAGCAGGGGGGGACAGCTCTATGGCTACACCTTC
CDR3 protein: CASRGGQLYGYTF

CDR3 length: 15
D gene: .
V gene: TRBV18
J gene: TRBJ2-7
clone size: .
CDR3 DNA: TGTGCCAGCTCACCACCCTCGATGAGCTCCTACGAGCAGTACTTC
CDR3 protein: CASSPPSMSSYEQYF

CDR3 length: 13
D gene: .
V gene: TRBV2
J gene: TRBJ1-3
clone size: .
CDR3 DNA: TGTGCCAGCCTCTCCGGGGCTGGAAACACCATATATTTT
CDR3 protein: CASLSGAGNTIYF

CDR3 length: 13
D gene: .
V gene: TRBV3-1/TRBV3-2
J gene: TRBJ1-6
clone size: .
CDR3 DNA: TGTGCCAGCAGCCAAGCACAAAGTGGGGCCAGTGACTTT
CDR3 protein: CASSQAQSGASDF

CDR3 length: 16
D gene: .
V gene: TRBV5-1
J gene: TRBJ1-1
clone size: .
CDR3 DNA: TGCGCCAGCAGCAGCCCACAGGGAAGGGGGAACACTGAAGCTTTCTTT
CDR3 protein: CASSSPQGRGNTEAFF

CDR3 length: 15
D gene: TRBD1
V gene: TRBV7-6
J gene: TRBJ2-3
clone size: .
CDR3 DNA: TGTGCCAGCAGCTTAGAGGACAGGGGAATAGATACGCAGTATTTT
CDR3 protein: CASSLEDRGIDTQYF

CDR3 length: 17
D gene: TRBD2
V gene: TRBV18
J gene: TRBJ2-7
clone size: .
CDR3 DNA: TGTGCCAGCTCACCACCGCAGCTAGCGGGGGGGCTTAGCGAGCAGTACTTC
CDR3 protein: CASSPPQLAGGLSEQYF

CDR3 length: 14
D gene: TRBD1
V gene: TRBV6-2/TRBV6-3
J gene: TRBJ1-1
clone size: .
CDR3 DNA: TGTGCCAGCAGTGATCTACAGGGGGCGACTGAAGCTTTCTTT
CDR3 protein: CASSDLQGATEAFF

CDR3 length: 13
D gene: .
V gene: TRBV11-2
J gene: TRBJ2-7
clone size: few
CDR3 DNA: TGTGCCAGCAGCACCAATTCTCCCTACGAGCAGTACTTC
CDR3 protein: CASSTNSPYEQYF

CDR3 length: 18
D gene: TRBD2
V gene: TRBV19
J gene: TRBJ2-2
clone size: few
CDR3 DNA: TGTGCCAGTAGTATAGTAACACTAGCGGGGGCAAACACCGGGGAGCTGTTTTTT
CDR3 protein: CASSIVTLAGANTGELFF

CDR3 length: 15
D gene: .
V gene: TRBV7-2
J gene: TRBJ2-7
clone size: .
CDR3 DNA: TGTGCCAGCAGCTTAGTATTTGCAGGGGTAGCCGAGCAGTACTTC
CDR3 protein: CASSLVFAGVAEQYF

CDR3 length: 14
D gene: TRBD2
V gene: TRBV9
J gene: TRBJ2-1
clone size: once
CDR3 DNA: TGTGCCAGCAGCGAGGCGGGGGGGCCTTATGAGCAGTTCTTC
CDR3 protein: CASSEAGGPYEQFF

CDR3 length: 15
D gene: .
V gene: TRBV3-1/TRBV3-2
J gene: TRBJ1-3
clone size: .
CDR3 DNA: TGTGCCAGCAGCTTGAGGGGGGGATCTGGAAACACCATATATTTT
CDR3 protein: CASSLRGGSGNTIYF

CDR3 length: 14
D gene: .
V gene: TRBV27
J gene: TRBJ1-3
clone size: .
CDR3 DNA: TGTGCCAGCAGAATGGGGGGCTCTGGAAACACCATATATTTT
CDR3 protein: CASRMGGSGNTIYF

CDR3 length: 14
D gene: .
V gene: TRBV5-1
J gene: TRBJ1-1
clone size: .
CDR3 DNA: TGCGCCAGCAGCTCGGGGACGGAGAACACTGAAGCTTTCTTT
CDR3 protein: CASSSGTENTEAFF

CDR3 length: 12
D gene: TRBD1
V gene: TRBV12-3/TRBV12-4
J gene: TRBJ1-2
clone size: once
CDR3 DNA: TGTGCCAGCCGGACAGGGCTCTATGGCTACACCTTC
CDR3 protein: CASRTGLYGYTF

CDR3 length: 15
D gene: .
V gene: TRBV5-8
J gene: TRBJ1-5
clone size: once
CDR3 DNA: TGTGCCAGCAGCTTGGCAGGGTCGAAAAATCAGCCCCAGCATTTT
CDR3 protein: CASSLAGSKNQPQHF

CDR3 length: 15
D gene: .
V gene: TRBV5-1
J gene: TRBJ1-3
clone size: .
CDR3 DNA: TGCGCCAGCAGCGACCAGGGGACTCCTGGAAACACCATATATTTT
CDR3 protein: CASSDQGTPGNTIYF

CDR3 length: 15
D gene: .
V gene: TRBV7-2
J gene: TRBJ2-2
clone size: .
CDR3 DNA: TGTGCCAGCAGCTTAGCGGGGGGTGCACCCGGGGAGCTGTTTTTT
CDR3 protein: CASSLAGGAPGELFF

CDR3 length: 15
D gene: TRBD1
V gene: TRBV9
J gene: TRBJ1-1
clone size: .
CDR3 DNA: TGTGCCAGCAGCCCCCGGGACAGGCAGAACACTGAAGCTTTCTTT
CDR3 protein: CASSPRDRQNTEAFF

CDR3 length: 13
D gene: TRBD1
V gene: TRBV3-1/TRBV3-2
J gene: TRBJ2-7
clone size: few
CDR3 DNA: TGTGCCAGCAGCCCCGGGACAGGGGGCGAGCAGTACTTC
CDR3 protein: CASSPGTGGEQYF

CDR3 length: 12
D gene: .
V gene: TRBV7-2
J gene: TRBJ2-1
clone size: once
CDR3 DNA: TGTGCCAGCAGTTTCATGGCCCAGGAGCAGTTCTTC
CDR3 protein: CASSFMAQEQFF

CDR3 length: 16
D gene: .
V gene: TRBV7-2
J gene: TRBJ1-1
clone size: .
CDR3 DNA: TGTGCCAGCAGCTTAGCAACAGGGTCAGGGAACACTGAAGCTTTCTTT
CDR3 protein: CASSLATGSGNTEAFF

CDR3 length: 17
D gene: TRBD2
V gene: TRBV4-3
J gene: TRBJ2-3
clone size: .
CDR3 DNA: TGCGCCAGCAGCCAACGTACTAGCGGGGGGGCCGGGGATACGCAGTATTTT
CDR3 protein: CASSQRTSGGAGDTQYF

CDR3 length: 16
D gene: .
V gene: TRBV4-1
J gene: TRBJ1-3
clone size: .
CDR3 DNA: TGCGCCAGCAGCCTCGGGCAGGGGTCGACTGGAAACACCATATATTTT
CDR3 protein: CASSLGQGSTGNTIYF

CDR3 length: 14
D gene: .
V gene: TRBV27
J gene: TRBJ1-1
clone size: .
CDR3 DNA: TGTGCCAGCAGTTTAAGTGTGGGCATCTTTAAGACTTTCTTT
CDR3 protein: CASSLSVGIFKTFF

CDR3 length: 17
D gene: .
V gene: TRBV4-3
J gene: TRBJ2-3
clone size: .
CDR3 DNA: TGCGCCAGCAGCCAATTAGGGGGTGCAGGGGGCACAGATACGCAGTATTTT
CDR3 protein: CASSQLGGAGGTDTQYF

CDR3 length: 13
D gene: .
V gene: TRBV10-3
J gene: TRBJ2-5
clone size: .
CDR3 DNA: TGTGCCATCAGCCCTGGGTCTCAAGAGACCCAGTACTTC
CDR3 protein: CAISPGSQETQYF

CDR3 length: 14
D gene: .
V gene: TRBV5-1
J gene: TRBJ2-2
clone size: .
CDR3 DNA: TGCGCCAGCAGCCCCACAGGATCCACCGGGGAGCTGTTTTTT
CDR3 protein: CASSPTGSTGELFF

CDR3 length: 15
D gene: .
V gene: TRBV3-1/TRBV3-2
J gene: TRBJ1-2
clone size: .
CDR3 DNA: TGTGCCAGCAGCCAACGCGGGGGGACTAACTATGGCTACACCTTC
CDR3 protein: CASSQRGGTNYGYTF

CDR3 length: 14
D gene: TRBD1
V gene: TRBV4-2
J gene: TRBJ1-2
clone size: .
CDR3 DNA: TGTGCCAGCAACCGGGGGACAGGGGAAAATGGCTACACCTTC
CDR3 protein: CASNRGTGENGYTF

CDR3 length: 15
D gene: TRBD1
V gene: TRBV7-2
J gene: TRBJ2-7
clone size: .
CDR3 DNA: TGTGCCAGCAGCTTAGGGGCAGGGGGTACCTACGAGCAGTACTTC
CDR3 protein: CASSLGAGGTYEQYF

CDR3 length: 15
D gene: .
V gene: TRBV5-4
J gene: TRBJ1-1
clone size: .
CDR3 DNA: TGTGCCAGCAGCTTGGTAGGCCAGCTGAACACTGAAGCTTTCTTT
CDR3 protein: CASSLVGQLNTEAFF

CDR3 length: 17
D gene: .
V gene: TRBV18
J gene: TRBJ1-3
clone size: .
CDR3 DNA: TGTGCCAGCTCACCAGAGGTAAACAGCCAGGGAGGAAACACCATATATTTT
CDR3 protein: CASSPEVNSQGGNTIYF

CDR3 length: 14
D gene: .
V gene: TRBV9
J gene: TRBJ2-5
clone size: .
CDR3 DNA: TGTGCCAGCGCCCCGAGCGGAGGGGACGGGACCCAGTACTTC
CDR3 protein: CASAPSGGDGTQYF

CDR3 length: 13
D gene: TRBD1
V gene: TRBV24-1
J gene: TRBJ2-1
clone size: .
CDR3 DNA: TGTGCCACCAGTGCAGGGGGCTACAATGAGCAGTTCTTC
CDR3 protein: CATSAGGYNEQFF

CDR3 length: 11
D gene: .
V gene: TRBV18
J gene: TRBJ2-5
clone size: .
CDR3 DNA: TGTGCCAGCTCACGGGCGGAGACCCAGTACTTC
CDR3 protein: CASSRAETQYF

CDR3 length: 12
D gene: TRBD1
V gene: TRBV12-3/TRBV12-4
J gene: TRBJ2-3
clone size: .
CDR3 DNA: TGTGCCAGCAGCAATCCGGGACAGGTTAAGTATTTT
CDR3 protein: CASSNPGQVKYF

CDR3 length: 13
D gene: TRBD1
V gene: TRBV19
J gene: TRBJ2-7
clone size: few
CDR3 DNA: TGTGCCAGTAGCGCGGACAGGGAGTACGAGCAGTACTTC
CDR3 protein: CASSADREYEQYF

CDR3 length: 17
D gene: TRBD2
V gene: TRBV4-3
J gene: TRBJ2-3
clone size: .
CDR3 DNA: TGCGCCAGCAGCCAAGATGGGGATAGCGGGGGGGCGGTTACGCAGTATTTT
CDR3 protein: CASSQDGDSGGAVTQYF

CDR3 length: 14
D gene: .
V gene: TRBV6-2/TRBV6-3
J gene: TRBJ1-2
clone size: .
CDR3 DNA: TGTGCCAGCAGTTACTCGTTAATTACGCGGGGCTACACCTTC
CDR3 protein: CASSYSLITRGYTF

CDR3 length: 15
D gene: .
V gene: TRBV5-1
J gene: TRBJ2-2
clone size: .
CDR3 DNA: TGCGCCAGCAGCTTGTTTCAGGGGGGAACCGGGGAGCTGTTTTTT
CDR3 protein: CASSLFQGGTGELFF

CDR3 length: 17
D gene: .
V gene: TRBV7-9
J gene: TRBJ1-1
clone size: .
CDR3 DNA: TGTGCCAGCACCATCCTAACGGGCAGGGGTAGTGTCACTGAAGCTTTCTTT
CDR3 protein: CASTILTGRGSVTEAFF